This TCR beta chain was identified in a study of blood T cell repertoires in COVID-19. Study at large: From T cells, B-cell-depleted T cells, or PBMCs came the material, which was cDNA or gDNA.

The trim removed 4 bases at V and 9 bases at J, leaving 11 bases unmatched. The CDR3 loop spans 14 amino acids. CDR1 and CDR2 (germline): MDHEN, SYDVKM. As originally analysed: How many nucleated cells were present was estimated from reference gene primer amplification. Some clones are missing from TCRdb's copy, which holds only in-frame ones; the method was immunoSEQ multiplex PCR. The V and J calls and the clone size are those of that table, but D and trimming were determined from the DNA. The table shows 300,000 to 400,000 clones, with about nine tenths occurring only once. Source material: peripheral blood. The receptor was isolated from a woman aged 25-40 years with COVID-19, enrolled during active disease. V usage is TRBV28 and J usage is TRBJ1-1, with 7 bases that match TRBD1. CDR3 sequence: CASSYHRQGHQAFF. The CDR3 region has the DNA TGTGCCAGCAGTTACCACAGACAGGGACACCAAGCTTTCTTT. Full variable domain (rest looked up from reference TRBV28 and TRBJ1-1): DVKVTQSSRYLVKRTGEKVFLECVQDMDHENMFWYRQDPGLGLRLIYFSYDVKMKEKGDIPEGYSVSREKKERFSLILESASTNQTSMYLCASSYHRQGHQAFFGQGTRLTVV.